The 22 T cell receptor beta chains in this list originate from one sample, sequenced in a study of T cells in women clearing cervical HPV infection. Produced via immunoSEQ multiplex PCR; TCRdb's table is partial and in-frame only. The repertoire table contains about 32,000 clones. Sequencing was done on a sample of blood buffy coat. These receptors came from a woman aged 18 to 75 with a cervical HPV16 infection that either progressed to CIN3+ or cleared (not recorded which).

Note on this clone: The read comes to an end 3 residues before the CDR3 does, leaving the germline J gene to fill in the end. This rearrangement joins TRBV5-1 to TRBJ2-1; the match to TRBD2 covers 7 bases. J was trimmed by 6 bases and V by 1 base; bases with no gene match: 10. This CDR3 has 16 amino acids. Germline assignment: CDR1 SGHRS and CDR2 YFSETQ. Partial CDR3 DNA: TGCGCCAGCAGCTTGATACCGGGACTAAATGCCAATGAG. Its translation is CASSLIPGLNANE. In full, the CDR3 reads CASSLIPGLNANEQFF.

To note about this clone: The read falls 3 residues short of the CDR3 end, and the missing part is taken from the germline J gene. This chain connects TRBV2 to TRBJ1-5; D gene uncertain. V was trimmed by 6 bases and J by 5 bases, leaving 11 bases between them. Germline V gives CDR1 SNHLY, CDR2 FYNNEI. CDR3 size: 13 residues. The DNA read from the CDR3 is TGTGCCAGCAGCTCCGCGGGTTATCAGCCC. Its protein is CASSSAGYQP. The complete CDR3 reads CASSSAGYQPQHF.

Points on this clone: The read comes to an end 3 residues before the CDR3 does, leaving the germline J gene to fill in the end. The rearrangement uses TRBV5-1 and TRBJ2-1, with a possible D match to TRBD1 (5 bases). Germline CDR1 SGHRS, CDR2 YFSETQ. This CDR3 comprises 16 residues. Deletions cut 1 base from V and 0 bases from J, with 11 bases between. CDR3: CASSLHVRGSYNEQFF. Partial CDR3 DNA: TGCGCCAGCAGCTTGCATGTTAGGGGCTCCTACAATGAG.

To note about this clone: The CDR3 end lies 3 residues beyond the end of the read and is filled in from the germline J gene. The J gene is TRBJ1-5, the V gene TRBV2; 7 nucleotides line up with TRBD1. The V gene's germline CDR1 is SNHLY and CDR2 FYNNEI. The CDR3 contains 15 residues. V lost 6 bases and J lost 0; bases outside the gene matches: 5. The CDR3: CASSGDSISNQPQHF. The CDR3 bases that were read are TGTGCCAGCAGCGGGGACAGTATTAGCAATCAGCCC.

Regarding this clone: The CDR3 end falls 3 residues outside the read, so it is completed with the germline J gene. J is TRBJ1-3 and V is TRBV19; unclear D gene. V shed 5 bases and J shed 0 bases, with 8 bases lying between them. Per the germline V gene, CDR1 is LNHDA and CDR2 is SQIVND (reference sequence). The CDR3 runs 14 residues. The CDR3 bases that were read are TGTGCCAGTAGTGGCACCGTCTCTGGAAACACC. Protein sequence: CASSGTVSGNT. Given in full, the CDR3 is CASSGTVSGNTIYF.

The sequenced CDR3 bases are TGTGCCAGCAGTGAAGTGGCTGGTAATAATGAAAAA. Amino acid sequence: CASSEVAGNNEK. The full CDR3 protein reads CASSEVAGNNEKLFF. J is TRBJ1-4 and V is TRBV6-1; no definite D call. The read ends 3 residues early relative to the CDR3; the germline J gene fills the gap. Germline V gene data show CDR1 as MNHNS and CDR2 as SASEGT. Trimming shortened V by 1 base and J by 4 bases, and 10 bases separated the two germline ends. The CDR3 contains 15 residues.

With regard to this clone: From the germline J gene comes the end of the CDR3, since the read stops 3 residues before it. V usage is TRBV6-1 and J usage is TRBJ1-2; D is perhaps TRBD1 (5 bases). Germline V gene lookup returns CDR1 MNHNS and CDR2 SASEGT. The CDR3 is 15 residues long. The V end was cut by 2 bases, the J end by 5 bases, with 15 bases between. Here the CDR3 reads CASSESIGESYGYTF. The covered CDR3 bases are TGTGCCAGCAGTGAAAGTATAGGGGAATCGTATGGC.

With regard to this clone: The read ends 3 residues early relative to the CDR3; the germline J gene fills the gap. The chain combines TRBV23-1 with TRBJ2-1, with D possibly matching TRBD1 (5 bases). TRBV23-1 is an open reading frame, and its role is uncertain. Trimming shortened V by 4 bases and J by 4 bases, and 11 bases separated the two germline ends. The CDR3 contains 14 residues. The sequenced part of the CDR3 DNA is TGCGCCAGCAGTCGCCCCGACAGTTACAATGAG. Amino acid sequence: CASSRPDSYNE. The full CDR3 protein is CASSRPDSYNEQFF.

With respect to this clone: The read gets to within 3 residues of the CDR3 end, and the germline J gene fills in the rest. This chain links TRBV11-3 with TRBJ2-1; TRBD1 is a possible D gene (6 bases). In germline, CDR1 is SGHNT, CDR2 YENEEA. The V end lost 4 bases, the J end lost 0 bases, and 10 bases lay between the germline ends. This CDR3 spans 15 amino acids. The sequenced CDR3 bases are TGTGCCAGCAGCTCCGGACAGCACTCCTACAATGAG. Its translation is CASSSGQHSYNE. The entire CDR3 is CASSSGQHSYNEQFF.

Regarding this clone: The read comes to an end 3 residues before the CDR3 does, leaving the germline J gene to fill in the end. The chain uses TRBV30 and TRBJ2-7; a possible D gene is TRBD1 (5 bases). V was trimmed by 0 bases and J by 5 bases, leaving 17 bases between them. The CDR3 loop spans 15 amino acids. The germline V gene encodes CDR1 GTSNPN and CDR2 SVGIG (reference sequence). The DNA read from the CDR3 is TGTGCCTGGAGTGTACAAGGGGATCAGTTCCACGAG. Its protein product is CAWSVQGDQFHE. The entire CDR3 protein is CAWSVQGDQFHEQYF.

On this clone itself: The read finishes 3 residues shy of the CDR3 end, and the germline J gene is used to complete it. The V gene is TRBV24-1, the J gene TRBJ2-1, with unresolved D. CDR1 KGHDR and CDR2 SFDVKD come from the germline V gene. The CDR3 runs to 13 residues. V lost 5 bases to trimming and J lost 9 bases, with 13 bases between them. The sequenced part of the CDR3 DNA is TGTGCCACCAGTGCCCCCATCCAAGGTGAG. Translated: CATSAPIQGE. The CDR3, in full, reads CATSAPIQGEQFF.

The CDR3 here is CASSLGAGASTDTQYF. Partial CDR3 DNA: TGTGCCAGCAGCTTAGGGGCGGGGGCCAGCACAGATACG. This rearrangement joins TRBV7-3 to TRBJ2-3, with D maybe TRBD2 (7 bases). The sequenced fragment ends 3 residues before the CDR3 boundary, so the rest is inferred from the germline J gene. The CDR3 has 16 amino acids. V was clipped by 2 bases and J by 0 bases, with 12 bases between them. Germline V CDR1 and CDR2: SGHTA, FQGTGA.

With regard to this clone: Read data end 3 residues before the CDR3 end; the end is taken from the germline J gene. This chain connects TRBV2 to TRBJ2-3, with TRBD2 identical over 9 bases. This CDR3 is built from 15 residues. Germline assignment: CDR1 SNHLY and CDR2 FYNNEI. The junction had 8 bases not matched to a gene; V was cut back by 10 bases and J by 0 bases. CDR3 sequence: CATSEGLASTDTQYF. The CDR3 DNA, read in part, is TGTGCCACCTCGGAAGGACTAGCGAGCACAGATACG.

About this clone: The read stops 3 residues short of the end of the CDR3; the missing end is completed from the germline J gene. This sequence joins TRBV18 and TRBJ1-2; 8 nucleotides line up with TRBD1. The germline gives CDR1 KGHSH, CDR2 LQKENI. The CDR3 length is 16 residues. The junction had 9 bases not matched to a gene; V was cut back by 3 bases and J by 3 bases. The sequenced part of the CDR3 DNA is TGTGCCAGCTCACCTAAGGGACAGGCTCAACACTATGGC. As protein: CASSPKGQAQHYG. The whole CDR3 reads CASSPKGQAQHYGYTF.

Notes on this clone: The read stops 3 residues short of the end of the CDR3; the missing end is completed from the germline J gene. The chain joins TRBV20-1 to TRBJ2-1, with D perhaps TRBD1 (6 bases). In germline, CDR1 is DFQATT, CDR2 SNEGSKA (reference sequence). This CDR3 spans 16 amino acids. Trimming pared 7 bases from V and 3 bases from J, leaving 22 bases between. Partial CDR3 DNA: TGCAGTGTCTATTTTCGGACAGATCCCTACTACAATGAG. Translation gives CSVYFRTDPYYNE. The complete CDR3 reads CSVYFRTDPYYNEQFF.

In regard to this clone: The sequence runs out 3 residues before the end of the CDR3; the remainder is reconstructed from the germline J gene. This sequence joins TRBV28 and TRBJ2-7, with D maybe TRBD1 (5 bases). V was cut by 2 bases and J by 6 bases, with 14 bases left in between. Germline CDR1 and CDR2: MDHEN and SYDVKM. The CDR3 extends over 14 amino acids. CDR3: CASSLGRGKFEQYF. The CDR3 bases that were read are TGTGCCAGCAGTTTAGGTAGGGGAAAATTCGAG.

Partial CDR3 DNA: TGTGCCAGTAGTACGACAGGATCCTACAATGAG. This translates into CASSTTGSYNE. The complete CDR3 protein is CASSTTGSYNEQFF. This chain connects TRBV19 to TRBJ2-1, with D maybe TRBD1 (6 bases). The missing CDR3 end, 3 residues past where the read stops, is filled in from the germline J gene. CDR1 is LNHDA, CDR2 SQIVND, per germline (reference sequence). Trimming stripped 4 bases from V and 1 base from J, with 8 bases between. CDR3 length equals 14 residues. The full variable domain, rest sourced from reference TRBV19 and TRBJ2-1, is DGGITQSPKYLFRKEGQNVTLSCEQNLNHDAMYWYRQDPGQGLRLIYYSQIVNDFQKGDIAEGYSVSREKKESFPLTVTSAQKNPTAFYLCASSTTGSYNEQFFGPGTRLTVL.

This CDR3 is CASSGTGGGTEAFF. CDR3 DNA (partial): TGTGCCAGTAGTGGGACAGGGGGGGGAACTGAA. The V and J genes are TRBV19 and TRBJ1-1; 11 bases are a match to TRBD1. The DNA ends 3 residues before the CDR3 does, and the rest of the CDR3 is filled in from the germline J gene. This CDR3 comprises 14 residues. V lost 5 bases and J lost 5; bases outside the gene matches: 4. CDR1 is LNHDA, CDR2 SQIVND, per germline (reference sequence).

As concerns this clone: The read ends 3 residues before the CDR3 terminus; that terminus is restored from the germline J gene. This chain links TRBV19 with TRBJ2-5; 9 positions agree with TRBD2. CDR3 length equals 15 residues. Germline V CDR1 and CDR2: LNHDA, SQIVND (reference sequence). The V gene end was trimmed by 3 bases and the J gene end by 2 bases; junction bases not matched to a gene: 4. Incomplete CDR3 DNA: TGTGCCAGTAGTATCCAGCGGGGGGCGCAAGAGACC. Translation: CASSIQRGAQET. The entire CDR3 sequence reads CASSIQRGAQETQYF.

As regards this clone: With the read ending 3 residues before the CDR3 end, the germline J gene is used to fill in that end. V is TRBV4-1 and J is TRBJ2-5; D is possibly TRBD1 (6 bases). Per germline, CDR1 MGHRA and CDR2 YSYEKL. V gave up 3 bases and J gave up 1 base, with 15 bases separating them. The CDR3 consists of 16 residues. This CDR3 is CASSHEQGAGQETQYF. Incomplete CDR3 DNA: TGCGCCAGCAGCCATGAACAGGGCGCGGGCCAAGAGACC.

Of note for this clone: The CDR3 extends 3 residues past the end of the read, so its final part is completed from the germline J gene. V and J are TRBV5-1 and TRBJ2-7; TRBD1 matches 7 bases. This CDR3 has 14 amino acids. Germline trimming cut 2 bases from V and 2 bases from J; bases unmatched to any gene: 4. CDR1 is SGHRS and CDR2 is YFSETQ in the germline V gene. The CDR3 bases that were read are TGCGCCAGCAGCTTAGGACAGGATGCCTACGAG. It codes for CASSLGQDAYE. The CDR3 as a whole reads CASSLGQDAYEQYF. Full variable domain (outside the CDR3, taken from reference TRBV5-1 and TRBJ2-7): KAGVTQTPRYLIKTRGQQVTLSCSPISGHRSVSWYQQTPGQGLQFLFEYFSETQRNKGNFPGRFSGRQFSNSRSEMNVSTLELGDSALYLCASSLGQDAYEQYFGPGTRLTVT.

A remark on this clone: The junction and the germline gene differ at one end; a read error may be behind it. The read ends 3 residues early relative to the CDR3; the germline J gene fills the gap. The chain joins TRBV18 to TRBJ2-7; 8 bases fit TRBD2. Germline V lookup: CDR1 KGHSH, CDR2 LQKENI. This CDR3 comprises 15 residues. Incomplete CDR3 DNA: TGTGCCGGCTCCCCCGGGGGGGGCGGTTCCTACGAG. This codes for CAGSPGGGGSYE. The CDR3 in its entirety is CAGSPGGGGSYEQYF.